The next 15 T cell receptor beta chains were all read from a single sample in a study of PD-L1 blockade in urothelial cancer. Clones were sequenced by immunoSEQ multiplex PCR, and TCRdb holds only the in-frame ones, with some missing. This sample has 75,000 to 90,000 clones, with 82% found just once. The sequencing used PBMCs, collected around atezolizumab (anti-PD-L1) treatment. The receptors stem from a man in his 70s with urothelial cancer.

The V gene is TRBV5-6, the J gene TRBJ2-7, with 7 bases lining up with TRBD1. J gave up 1 base and V 0 bases, and 4 bases lay outside the gene matches. The CDR3 sequence is 15 residues long. Germline V gene lookup returns CDR1 SGHDT and CDR2 YYEEEE. The CDR3 region has the DNA TGTGCCAGCAGCTTGGGGACAGGTCTATCCTACGAGCAGTACTTC. Amino acid sequence: CASSLGTGLSYEQYF.

J is TRBJ1-1 and V is TRBV19, with TRBD1 matching 9 bases. The CDR3 is 15 amino acids. Germline lookup yields CDR1 LNHDA and CDR2 SQIVND (reference sequence). Germline trimming cut 3 bases from V and 0 bases from J; bases unmatched to any gene: 2. CDR3 sequence: CASSIGDRVNTEAFF. The CDR3 DNA sequence: TGTGCCAGTAGTATTGGGGACAGGGTGAACACTGAAGCTTTCTTT.

This sequence joins TRBV4-3 and TRBJ2-1, with TRBD2 matching 15 bases. Looked up from germline, CDR1 is LGHNA and CDR2 is YSLEER. The CDR3 spans 20 residues. V shed 0 bases and J 6 bases; nucleotides not matched to a gene: 12. CDR3 sequence (DNA): TGCGCCAGCAGCCAAGATCTGGGGGACGGACTAGCGGGGGGGCTCAATGAGCAGTTCTTC. Protein: CASSQDLGDGLAGGLNEQFF.

The V call is TRBV5-1, the J call TRBJ2-7, with a possible D match to TRBD1 (6 bases). Germline V gives CDR1 SGHRS, CDR2 YFSETQ. V lost 0 bases and J lost 0, with 10 bases in between. CDR3 length: 15 amino acids. This CDR3 reads CASSLAGQSSYEQYF. The CDR3 bases are TGCGCCAGCAGCTTGGCCGGACAGAGCTCCTACGAGCAGTACTTC.

The rearrangement links TRBV6-1 to TRBJ1-3, with D hard to call. Germline-derived CDR1 and CDR2 are MNHNS and SASEGT. There are 15 residues in the CDR3. V lost 2 bases and J lost 1, with 9 bases in between. The CDR3 region has the DNA TGTGCCAGCAGTGAAATCGCGTATTCTGGAAACACCATATATTTT. This encodes CASSEIAYSGNTIYF.

This clone was recorded a few times. The chain is built from TRBV7-9 and TRBJ1-2, with 8 bases aligning to TRBD1. Germline V gene lookup returns CDR1 SEHNR and CDR2 FQNEAQ (reference sequence). The trim removed 4 bases at V and 8 bases at J, leaving 6 bases unmatched. The CDR3 contains 13 residues. The CDR3 DNA reads as TGTGCCAGCAGCTCCCTGACAGGGGTGGGCTACACCTTC. As protein: CASSSLTGVGYTF.

The chain carries TRBV12-5 and TRBJ1-4, with 7 bases matching TRBD1. The CDR3 totals 14 residues. The trim removed 6 bases at V and 3 bases at J, leaving 4 bases unmatched. CDR1 and CDR2 (germline): LGHNT, FRNRAP. The CDR3, as DNA: TGTGCTAGTGGGAGGACAGGAGCTAATGAAAAACTGTTTTTT. Amino acids: CASGRTGANEKLFF.

The chain uses TRBV9 and TRBJ2-3; D is ambiguous. V was shortened by 2 bases and J by 0 bases, with 13 bases between the two germline ends. This CDR3 region has 16 residues. CDR1 SGDLS and CDR2 YYNGEE come from the germline V gene. Here the CDR3 DNA reads TGTGCCAGCAGCGTCGAGTCAAGAACTAGCACAGATACGCAGTATTTT. Translating it yields CASSVESRTSTDTQYF.

The genes are TRBV4-2 and TRBJ2-7; possibly TRBD2 for D (6 bases). Trimming stripped 1 base from V and 3 bases from J, with 13 bases between. CDR1 and CDR2 from the germline V gene are LGHNA and YNFKEQ. The CDR3 has 15 amino acids. The CDR3 DNA sequence: TGTGCCAGCAGCCAAGTTGGCGGGAAGATCTACGAGCAGTACTTC. Protein: CASSQVGGKIYEQYF.

The chain joins TRBV11-3 to TRBJ2-2; possibly TRBD2 for D (7 bases). Germline CDR1 is SGHNT and CDR2 is YENEEA. V lost 5 bases to trimming and J lost 5 bases, with 18 bases between them. This CDR3 is built from 16 residues. In nucleotides, the CDR3 is TGTGCCAGCAGCGCGGGGGTAGGGGGAGGGACCGGGGAGCTGTTTTTT. It codes for CASSAGVGGGTGELFF. Looking up the rest from reference TRBV11-3 and TRBJ2-2 gives the full variable domain: EAGVVQSPRYKIIEKKQPVAFWCNPISGHNTLYWYLQNLGQGPELLIRYENEEAVDDSQLPKDRFSAERLKGVDSTLKIQPAELGDSAVYLCASSAGVGGGTGELFFGEGSRLTVL.

The J gene is TRBJ2-7, the V gene TRBV11-1; 14 bases agree with TRBD2. The CDR3 extends over 16 amino acids. V lost 5 bases to trimming and J lost 1 base; unmatched junction nucleotides: 4. CDR1 is SGHAT, CDR2 FQDESV, per germline (reference sequence). The CDR3 loop reads CASSPGTSGGSYEQYF. CDR3 DNA sequence: TGTGCCAGCAGCCCTGGGACTAGCGGGGGTTCCTACGAGCAGTACTTC.

The V call is TRBV4-1, the J call TRBJ2-1; 15 nucleotides line up with TRBD2. J gave up 7 bases and V 4 bases, and 5 bases lay outside the gene matches. The CDR3 loop spans 16 amino acids. The germline V gene has CDR1 MGHRA and CDR2 YSYEKL. The CDR3 region has the DNA TGCGCCAGCAGCCCAGGACTAGCGGGAGGGTTTAATGAGCAGTTCTTC. It codes for CASSPGLAGGFNEQFF.

The chain combines TRBV19 with TRBJ2-2, with a weak D call TRBD1 (7 bases). This CDR3 has 16 amino acids. With 7 bases removed from V and 0 bases from J, the gap between germline ends came to 15 bases. Germline V lookup: CDR1 LNHDA, CDR2 SQIVND (reference sequence). CDR3 DNA sequence: TGTGCCAGTACCGCTGCGGGGACAGCGAACACCGGGGAGCTGTTTTTT. The encoded protein is CASTAAGTANTGELFF.

The rearrangement uses TRBV19 and TRBJ1-1; TRBD1 agrees at 9 bases. Germline loops: CDR1 LNHDA, CDR2 SQIVND (reference sequence). V dropped 9 bases and J dropped 0; count of bases not matched to a gene: 11. The CDR3 is made up of 16 amino acids. CDR3 sequence reads: CASRRDRDLMNTEAFF. In nucleotides, the CDR3 is TGTGCCAGCCGTCGGGACAGGGACCTCATGAACACTGAAGCTTTCTTT.

The V and J genes are TRBV10-3 and TRBJ1-2; D call uncertain. The ends were cut back, 3 bases at V and 8 bases at J, with 13 bases in the middle. The length of the CDR3 is 13 residues. CDR1 and CDR2 (germline): ENHRY, SYGVKD. In nucleotides, the CDR3 is TGTGCCATCAGTGATGAGAGGGAAAACGGCTACACCTTC. Translated, it gives CAISDERENGYTF.